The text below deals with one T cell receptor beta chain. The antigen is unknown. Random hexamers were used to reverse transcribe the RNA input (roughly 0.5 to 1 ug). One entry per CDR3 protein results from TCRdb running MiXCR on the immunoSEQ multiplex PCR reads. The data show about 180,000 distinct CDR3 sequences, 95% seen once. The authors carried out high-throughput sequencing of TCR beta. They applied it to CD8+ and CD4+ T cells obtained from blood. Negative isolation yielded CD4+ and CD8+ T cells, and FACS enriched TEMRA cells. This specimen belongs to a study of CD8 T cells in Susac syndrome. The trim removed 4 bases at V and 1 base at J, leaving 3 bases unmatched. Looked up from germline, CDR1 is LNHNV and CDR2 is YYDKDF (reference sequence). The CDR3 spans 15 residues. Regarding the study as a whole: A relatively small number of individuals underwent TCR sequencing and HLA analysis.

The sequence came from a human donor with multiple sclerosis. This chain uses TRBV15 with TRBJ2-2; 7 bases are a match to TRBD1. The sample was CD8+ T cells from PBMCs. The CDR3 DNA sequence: TGTGCCACCAGCAAACGGACAGGGAACACCGGGGAGCTGTTTTTT. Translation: CATSKRTGNTGELFF.